Listed below are T cell receptor beta chains from one sample, sequenced in a study of T cells in localized non-small cell lung cancer. The table came from immunoSEQ multiplex PCR; TCRdb's copy has only in-frame clones and leaves some out. The sample lists about 59,000 clones, approximately 90% occurring once. The source material was peripheral blood, sampled before any cancer treatment. The source is a man between 40 and 69 years old with stage I squamous cell lung carcinoma. The CDR3 runs from the conserved cysteine through the conserved F or W. A D gene is named only where the DNA matches it firmly. The listing skips clone size in some rows; elsewhere it reads once, few, many or a size class.

D	size	V	J	DNA	CDR3
TRBD2	-	TRBV9	TRBJ2-1	TGTGCCAGCAGCGCTAGCGGGCTGAGCTCCTACAATGAGCAGTTCTTC	CASSASGLSSYNEQFF
-	-	TRBV5-4	TRBJ1-6	TGTGCCAGCAGCTTGGAGAGGGCTCGGCGGGATTCACCCCTCCACTTT	CASSLERARRDSPLHF
-	-	TRBV19	TRBJ2-2	TGTGCCAGTAGTGCTCTGGACGGGGAGCTGTTTTTT	CASSALDGELFF
-	-	TRBV9	TRBJ2-1	TGTGCCAGCAGCGTAGTAAAAGTGAATGAGCAGTTCTTC	CASSVVKVNEQFF
TRBD2	-	TRBV7-2	TRBJ2-7	TGTGCCGGCGGGGGTAGCGGGAGTTTAATCCACGAGCAGTACTTC	CAGGGSGSLIHEQYF
-	-	TRBV28	TRBJ2-7	TGTGCCAGCAGTTTCAATCGGGGCGAGCAGTACTTC	CASSFNRGEQYF
-	-	TRBV29-1	TRBJ2-7	TGCAGCGTGGCCAGGTTATCAACCTCCTACGAGCAGTACTTC	CSVARLSTSYEQYF
-	-	TRBV7-2	TRBJ1-3	TGTGCCAGCAGCCTGGGATGGAGCTCTGGAAACACCATATATTTT	CASSLGWSSGNTIYF
-	-	TRBV21-1	TRBJ1-1	TGTGCCAGCAGCAAAGCGTCGCAAATGAACACTGAAGCTTTCTTT	CASSKASQMNTEAFF
TRBD2	-	TRBV9	TRBJ2-7	TGTGCCAGCAGCCCTCAGACTAGCGGTTACGAGCAGTACTTC	CASSPQTSGYEQYF
-	-	TRBV11-2	TRBJ1-1	TGTGCCAGCAGCTTAGCCGGCACTGAAGCTTTCTTT	CASSLAGTEAFF
TRBD1	-	TRBV5-4	TRBJ2-5	TGTGCCAGCAGCTTGGACAGGGGCTCGGAGACCCAGTACTTC	CASSLDRGSETQYF
-	-	TRBV27	TRBJ2-1	TGTGCCAGCAGATACGATGGCATCCTCTACAATGAGCAGTTCTTC	CASRYDGILYNEQFF
-	once	TRBV28	TRBJ2-7	TGTGCCAGCAGTTTATACGGGACCCCTCGCTACTACGAGCAGTACTTC	CASSLYGTPRYYEQYF
TRBD2	-	TRBV5-1	TRBJ2-5	TGCGCCAGCAGCTCTAGCGGGGTGGGATGGACCCAGTACTTC	CASSSSGVGWTQYF
-	-	TRBV19	TRBJ1-4	TGTGCCAGTACTACGAGCCGGGCTAATGAAAAACTGTTTTTT	CASTTSRANEKLFF
TRBD1	-	TRBV14	TRBJ1-5	TGTGCCAGCAGCGGCGACAGGGAGAATCAGCCCCAGCATTTT	CASSGDRENQPQHF
TRBD2	-	TRBV2	TRBJ2-1	TGTGCCAGCAGCCGTGTGGGGGGGACCGAAAATGAGCAGTTCTTC	CASSRVGGTENEQFF
-	-	TRBV4-2	TRBJ2-5	TGTGCCAGCAGCCAAGAAGGCGGCAGGGCCCAAGAGACCCAGTACTTC	CASSQEGGRAQETQYF
-	-	TRBV5-1	TRBJ2-5	TGCGCCAGCAGCTTGGCCAGCGGCGGCCAAGAGACCCAGTACTTC	CASSLASGGQETQYF
-	-	TRBV7-9	TRBJ1-1	TGTGCCAGCAGCCTTAACTTACGGAACACTGAAGCTTTCTTT	CASSLNLRNTEAFF
-	-	TRBV9	TRBJ2-1	TGTGCCAGCAGCGCTAGGGGCTGGGGCCACAATGAGCAGTTCTTC	CASSARGWGHNEQFF
-	-	TRBV18	TRBJ1-1	TGTGCCAGCTCACCACTGATGGGGGCGGGCACTGAAGCTTTCTTT	CASSPLMGAGTEAFF
TRBD1	-	TRBV4-2	TRBJ1-4	TGTGCCAGCAGCCCCTCATGGACAGGATACTCAACCAATGAAAAACTGTTTTTT	CASSPSWTGYSTNEKLFF
TRBD2	-	TRBV7-3	TRBJ2-1	TGTGCCAGCAGCCTCAAACTAGCGGGAGCAAGTGAGCAGTTCTTC	CASSLKLAGASEQFF
TRBD2	-	TRBV19	TRBJ2-5	TGTGCCAGTAGTAGGATCACTAGCGGGAGCGGTGAGACCCAGTACTTC	CASSRITSGSGETQYF
TRBD1	-	TRBV4-3	TRBJ1-2	TGCGCCAGCAGCCAGAGTACAGGGGCGGGGTCGGTACAGACCTTC	CASSQSTGAGSVQTF
TRBD2	-	TRBV7-9	TRBJ2-1	TGTGCCAGCAGCACCACTAGCGGGGGTACGGATGAGCAGTTCTTC	CASSTTSGGTDEQFF
-	-	TRBV28	TRBJ2-1	TGTGCCAGCAGCATGGGAAACCCCGGTGGGGATGAGCAGTTCTTC	CASSMGNPGGDEQFF
TRBD2	-	TRBV6-1	TRBJ2-5	TGTGCCACTAATAGCGGGGTAGAGACCCAGTACTTC	CATNSGVETQYF
TRBD2	-	TRBV11-2	TRBJ2-1	TGTGCCAGCAGCTTAGTAGGCGGGAGCTATGCCGGCTACAATGAGCAGTTCTTC	CASSLVGGSYAGYNEQFF